The sequence of this T cell receptor beta chain was determined in a study of cytomegalovirus exposure and HLA in healthy donors. Study outcomes and limitations: In a later analysis, TCR beta V- and J-gene trimming showed a link to a missense DCLRE1C variant.

V lost 5 bases and J lost 4, with 11 bases in between. Germline assignment: CDR1 WNHNN and CDR2 SYGVQD (reference sequence). CDR3 length: 13 amino acids. This clone was picked up a small number of times. Its specificity is not known. 13 Jbeta primers and 60 Vbeta primers were used for the PCR. The assay was immunoSEQ multiplex PCR, and TCRdb's table has in-frame clones only and misses some. The repertoire has more than 30,000 clones, about 67% of them found once; the top ten carry over 5.5%. The sequence was collected from a man aged 30 to 45 in good health and CMV-seronegative. This rearrangement joins TRBV10-1 to TRBJ1-1; D possibly corresponds to TRBD1 (6 bases). The material sequenced was PBMCs. This chain's CDR3 is CASSMSRGTEAFF. The CDR3 nucleotides are TGCGCCAGCAGTATGAGCAGGGGCACTGAAGCTTTCTTT.